This TCR beta chain originates from a study of radiotherapy plus CTLA-4 blockade in lung cancer. As for the study in general: Objective responses occurred in 15% to 20% of patients; over 30% had disease control.

Participants had chemo-refractory metastatic non-small-cell lung cancer and were treated with focal radiation plus ipilimumab CTLA-4 blockade. Data came from immunoSEQ multiplex PCR; TCRdb stores just in-frame clones and leaves some out. Of approximately 80,000 clones listed, roughly 69% were seen once; the top ten hold roughly a tenth. The CDR3 loop spans 14 amino acids. Unmatched junction bases numbered 4, after V lost 6 bases and J lost 0 bases. Germline CDR1 reads MNHEY; CDR2 reads SMNVEV (reference sequence). Study observations and caveats: Alongside interferon-beta, early blood T cell clone dynamics were reportedly the best predictor of response. Subsequent to radiotherapy plus ipilimumab, tumor-derived TCR clones underwent expansion in blood.

This clone was recorded only once. Its antigen remains unidentified. J is TRBJ1-2 and V is TRBV27; 7 bases align to TRBD1. The TCR was taken from a human donor with non-small cell lung cancer whose response to radiotherapy plus ipilimumab could not be evaluated. The sample consisted of peripheral blood, taken from a patient treated with radiotherapy plus ipilimumab. In DNA, the CDR3 is TGTGCCAGCAGCCGGGACAGAGCTAACTATGGCTACACCTTC. Encoded protein: CASSRDRANYGYTF.